The source of this T cell receptor beta chain is a study of identical twins. Overall study findings and caveats: Sequences that were out-of-frame, alpha and twin-shared displayed an excess of low generation probability. Among beta out-of-frame sequences, excess sharing between twins appeared weaker.

V shed 3 bases and J 2 bases; nucleotides not matched to a gene: 6. The CDR3 loop spans 15 amino acids. The germline V gene encodes CDR1 SEHNR and CDR2 FQNEAQ (reference sequence). Template switching supplied a universal primer site; unique molecular identifiers were carried on the cDNA. TCRdb analysed the 5' RACE reads with MiXCR anew, one entry per CDR3 protein. Of 450,000 or so distinct CDR3 sequences in the sample, approximately 15% were seen once. Note on this clonotype: Its antigen is currently unknown.

The same sample was also used in a study of yellow fever vaccine responses in identical twins.

This TCR came from a woman in her late teens or twenties in good health. V gene TRBV7-9 combines with J gene TRBJ2-7; 8 bases agree with TRBD2. Sample: CD4+ T cells sorted from blood. CDR3: CASSFQGGGTYEQYF. In nucleotides, the CDR3 is TGTGCCAGCAGCTTCCAGGGCGGGGGGACCTACGAGCAGTACTTC.